Listed here are 3 T cell receptor beta chains from one sample, sequenced in a study of blood T cell repertoires in COVID-19. TCRdb's table, derived via immunoSEQ multiplex PCR, lists solely in-frame clones and lacks some. Of a few hundred thousand clones in the sample, 86% were seen once. Material for sequencing was peripheral blood. The receptor source for this set is a man between 60 and 70 years old with acute or convalescent COVID-19.

V and J are TRBV18 and TRBJ2-1, with 9 bases fitting TRBD1. CDR3 length: 16 amino acids. Germline trimming cut 2 bases from V and 7 bases from J; bases unmatched to any gene: 9. Germline CDR1 reads KGHSH; CDR2 reads LQKENI. The CDR3 bases are TGTGCCAGCTCACCAGCGACAGGGGGTGTCAGGAATGAGCAGTTCTTC. Amino acids: CASSPATGGVRNEQFF.

CDR3 sequence reads: CAISESTLGAEAFF. The CDR3 DNA reads as TGTGCCATCAGTGAGTCGACTCTAGGAGCTGAAGCTTTCTTT. The gene calls are TRBV10-3 and TRBJ1-1; unclear D gene. V was pared by 0 bases and J by 6 bases, with 11 bases between. CDR3 length equals 14 residues. Germline-derived CDR1 and CDR2 are ENHRY and SYGVKD.

V gene TRBV5-1 combines with J gene TRBJ1-1, with D perhaps matching TRBD1 (6 bases). With 4 bases removed from V and 6 bases from J, the gap between germline ends came to 19 bases. The germline V gene encodes CDR1 SGHRS and CDR2 YFSETQ. This CDR3 contains 15 residues. CDR3 nucleotides: TGCGCCAGCAGCCTACTGTCCACAGGGATGGCTGAAGCTTTCTTT. Encoded protein: CASSLLSTGMAEAFF.